Listed below are T cell receptor beta chains from one sample, sequenced in a study of T cell repertoires in cytomegalovirus infection. A single record per CDR3 protein comes from TCRdb applying MiXCR to the reads. This table has 150,000 to 200,000 distinct CDR3 sequences, about 21% appearing once. The sequenced material came from PBMCs. The receptors come from a human donor in good health (CMV status not recorded). Some clones in this sample may be carry-over from other donors' samples. Both conserved end residues are part of each CDR3. A D gene is named only where the DNA matches it firmly. Where a row states a size, it is once, few, many or the class of an expanded clone; other rows omit it.

few TRBJ2-1 TRBV12-3/TRBV12-4 TRBD2 TGTGCCAGCAGGCTATCGACTAGCGGTGTATCCTACAATGAGCAGTTCTTC CASRLSTSGVSYNEQFF
many TRBJ1-1 TRBV28 TRBD1 TGTGCCAGCAGTTTCTTGGACAGGCCGAACACTGAAGCTTTCTTT CASSFLDRPNTEAFF
few TRBJ2-3 TRBV28 - TGTGCCAGCAGTCCCCAGGGGGGCAGTACTAGCACAGATACGCAGTATTTT CASSPQGGSTSTDTQYF
many TRBJ1-1 TRBV7-9 - TGTGCCAGCAGCTTACAGGGGAACACTGAAGCTTTCTTT CASSLQGNTEAFF
- TRBJ1-5 TRBV28 TRBD1 TGTGCCAGCAGTTTTCCAGGGACAGGGTTGCAGCCCCAGCATTTT CASSFPGTGLQPQHF
many TRBJ1-1 TRBV7-9 - TGTGCCAGCAGCCTTACCGGGGCTATGAACACTGAAGCTTTCTTT CASSLTGAMNTEAFF
many TRBJ2-7 TRBV6-2/TRBV6-3 - TGTGCCAGCAGTCAAGAGGACAGTTACGACGAGCAGTACTTC CASSQEDSYDEQYF
- TRBJ1-1 TRBV7-9 - TGTGCCAGCAGCTTCACAACGAACACTGAAGCTTTCTTT CASSFTTNTEAFF
- TRBJ2-1 TRBV7-3 TRBD2 TGTGCCAGCAGCTCCCCGGGACTAGCGGATAACAATGAGCAGTTCTTC CASSSPGLADNNEQFF
- TRBJ1-5 TRBV28 - TGTGCCAGTACAGGGTCGGGCAATCAGCCCCAGCATTTT CASTGSGNQPQHF
- TRBJ2-3 TRBV7-8 - TGTGCCAGCAGCTTAGTCCCTAGCACATATACGCAGTATTTT CASSLVPSTYTQYF
- TRBJ2-1 TRBV7-3 TRBD2 TGTGCCAGCGGGCTTGCGGCGGGAGGGCCCGATGAGCAGTTCTTC CASGLAAGGPDEQFF
few TRBJ2-7 TRBV20-1 TRBD1 TGCAGTGCTGCAGGGGACAGGCCTTTTAGGGAGCAGTACTTC CSAAGDRPFREQYF
many TRBJ2-7 TRBV4-1 TRBD1 TGCGCCAGCAGCCAACTCTCCGGGACAGGGACTTACGAGCAGTACTTC CASSQLSGTGTYEQYF
many TRBJ1-4 TRBV12-3/TRBV12-4 - TGTGCCAGTAAGAAGTCCGCGGACGCAACTAATGAAAAACTGTTTTTT CASKKSADATNEKLFF
many TRBJ2-5 TRBV20-1 - TGCAGTGCTGGAGACCGTTCTTCGATCAAGACCCAGTACTTC CSAGDRSSIKTQYF
- TRBJ2-3 TRBV28 TRBD1 TGTGCCAGCAGTTTATGGGGACAGCCAGATACGCAGTATTTT CASSLWGQPDTQYF
- TRBJ2-1 TRBV25-1 TRBD2 TGTGCCAGCAGTCCGACTAGCGGGAGACAGATCGATGAGCAGTTCTTC CASSPTSGRQIDEQFF
many TRBJ2-7 TRBV7-2 - TGTGCCAGCAGTTTGACCGGGACGGATACCTACGAGCAGTACTTC CASSLTGTDTYEQYF
- TRBJ1-1 TRBV29-1 - TGCAGCGTTATGGGGGGCCCGAACACTGAAGCTTTCTTT CSVMGGPNTEAFF
many TRBJ2-1 TRBV12-3/TRBV12-4 TRBD2 TGTGCCAGCAGTAAAACCAATAGCGGGAGCGGCCACAATGAGCAGTTCTTC CASSKTNSGSGHNEQFF
few TRBJ2-3 TRBV4-3 TRBD1 TGCGCCAGCAGCCACGGGACAGGGGCTAGCACAGATACGCAGTATTTT CASSHGTGASTDTQYF
- TRBJ1-2 TRBV12-3/TRBV12-4 - TGTGCCAGCAGCTCCGGAAACGCTAACTATGGCTACACCTTC CASSSGNANYGYTF
- TRBJ1-2 TRBV6-1 - TGTGCCAGCACCCCGGGACGCCGGACGTATGGCTACACCTTC CASTPGRRTYGYTF
few TRBJ2-5 TRBV4-1 - TGCGCCAGCAGCCAAGATCAGGCCAGCCGGGGGACCCAGTACTTC CASSQDQASRGTQYF
few TRBJ2-7 TRBV7-2 - TGTGCCAGCAGCTTGGGCACTTTCCTCCACGAGCAGTACTTC CASSLGTFLHEQYF
few TRBJ1-1 TRBV27 - TGTGCCAGCAGTTTCGGAGGGCCGAACACTGAAGCTTTCTTT CASSFGGPNTEAFF
- TRBJ1-1 TRBV7-9 TRBD1 TGTGCCAGCAGCCATCAGGGGGGAGGCACTGAAGCTTTCTTT CASSHQGGGTEAFF
- TRBJ2-3 TRBV29-1 - TGCAGCGTTGATAGGGATCTCGCAGATACGCAGTATTTT CSVDRDLADTQYF
few TRBJ1-5 TRBV19 - TGTGCCAGCACAGGGTTTCTGAATCAGCCCCAGCATTTT CASTGFLNQPQHF
- TRBJ2-5 TRBV7-9 - TGTGCCAGCAGCCAGGTGGTGGTACAAGAGACCCAGTACTTC CASSQVVVQETQYF
many TRBJ2-2 TRBV7-2 - TGTGCCAGCAGCTTAAGTACCGGGGAGCTGTTTTTT CASSLSTGELFF
few TRBJ2-7 TRBV4-2 TRBD2 TGTGCCAGCAGCCAAGGAGATAGCGGGGGGGAGCAGTACTTC CASSQGDSGGEQYF
many TRBJ2-7 TRBV7-2 - TGTGCCAGCAGCCGTCTCCGTGCCGAGCAGTACTTC CASSRLRAEQYF
few TRBJ1-2 TRBV7-3 - TGTGCCAGCAGCACCCGTTTCTATGGCTACACCTTC CASSTRFYGYTF